The text below deals with one T cell receptor (beta chain). The multiple sclerosis control group comprised treatment-naive patients with stable or active relapsing-remitting disease. In contrast to the negatively isolated CD8+ and CD4+ T cells, TEMRA cells were FACS-enriched. Roughly 0.45 to 1 ug RNA was reverse transcribed with random hexamers. TCRdb re-analysed the immunoSEQ multiplex PCR reads in MiXCR, keeping a single row per CDR3 protein. The table records 210,000 or so distinct CDR3 sequences, roughly 90% of them present only once. The data stem from a study of CD8 T cells in Susac syndrome. The CDR3 runs 17 residues. V dropped 3 bases and J dropped 4 bases, with 22 bases sitting between them. CDR1 SEHNR and CDR2 FQNEAQ come from the germline V gene (reference sequence).

The sequence was collected from a human donor with multiple sclerosis. V is TRBV7-9 and J is TRBJ2-7; TRBD2 might be the D (5 bases). The material sequenced was CD8+ T cells from PBMCs. CDR3 loop: CASSLLGASSGVYEQYF. CDR3 nucleotides: TGTGCCAGCAGCTTGCTTGGTGCTAGCAGTGGGGTATACGAGCAGTACTTC.